Presented here are 15 T cell receptor beta chains from one specimen sequenced in a study of siplizumab effects on memory and regulatory T cells. Sequenced by immunoSEQ multiplex PCR; TCRdb stores in-frame clones only, minus some. The sample shows some 99,000 clones, about 90% of them seen only once. The sample taken for sequencing was Tregs sorted from blood. The origin of the receptors is a human donor in good health.

The chain uses TRBV19 and TRBJ2-3; possible D gene TRBD1, 5 bases. In germline, CDR1 is LNHDA, CDR2 SQIVND (reference sequence). The V end was cut by 4 bases, the J end by 7 bases, with 12 bases between. CDR3 length equals 13 residues. For the CDR3, the DNA is TGTGCCAGTAGTACCCAGGGCAGCAATACGCAGTATTTT. This codes for CASSTQGSNTQYF.

The gene calls are TRBV21-1 and TRBJ2-7; the table's D call, TRBD2, was not checked against the DNA. TRBV21-1 is labeled a pseudogene. This CDR3 region has 17 residues. CDR3 coding DNA: TGTGCCAGCAGCAAAGCGGGTGGGGGGAATACAAAGTACGAGCAGTACTTC. It codes for CASSKAGGGNTKYEQYF.

The chain couples TRBV19 to TRBJ2-7, with TRBD2 as a possible D gene (5 bases). V was pared by 5 bases and J by 4 bases, with 18 bases between. The CDR3 has 15 residues. Germline V CDR1 and CDR2: LNHDA, SQIVND (reference sequence). The CDR3 reads CASSLRTGMGYEQYF. CDR3 nucleotide sequence: TGTGCCAGTAGTCTGCGGACTGGGATGGGTTACGAGCAGTACTTC.

The V and J genes are TRBV5-4 and TRBJ1-2; TRBD1 aligns across 8 bases. V shed 4 bases, J shed 4 bases, and the junction held 6 bases outside the gene matches. CDR3 size: 14 residues. Germline V CDR1 and CDR2: SGHNT, YYREEE (reference sequence). CDR3 in amino acids: CASSPGQGGYGYTF. The CDR3, as DNA: TGTGCCAGCAGCCCCGGACAGGGTGGCTATGGCTACACCTTC.

The chain uses TRBV20-1 and TRBJ2-1; D not certain. Germline loops: CDR1 DFQATT, CDR2 SNEGSKA (reference sequence). The CDR3 is made up of 11 amino acids. Trimming removed 6 bases at V and 3 bases at J, with 6 bases between. In DNA form, the CDR3 reads TGCAGTGCCACGGACTACAATGAGCAGTTCTTC. This gives the protein CSATDYNEQFF.

This chain uses TRBV11-2 with TRBJ2-6; 7 bases line up with TRBD1. Per germline, CDR1 SGHAT and CDR2 FQNNGV. The V segment lost 4 bases and the J segment 0 bases; nucleotides outside the gene matches: 9. The CDR3 sequence is 18 residues long. The DNA of the CDR3 is TGTGCCAGCAGCTCTCTCCGTAACAGGGGCTCTGGGGCCAACGTCCTGACTTTC. Protein: CASSSLRNRGSGANVLTF.

This chain uses TRBV6-5 with TRBJ2-7, with D tentatively TRBD1 (6 bases). The CDR3 is 14 amino acids. The V gene lost 0 bases and the J gene lost 4 bases, with 10 bases spanning the gap. In germline, CDR1 is MNHEY, CDR2 SVGAGI. The chain's CDR3 is CASSYSGRGYEQYF. Written as DNA, the CDR3 is TGTGCCAGCAGTTACTCGGGCAGGGGTTACGAGCAGTACTTC.

The V and J genes are TRBV5-1 and TRBJ2-5; D gene uncertain. V gave up 4 bases and J gave up 4 bases, with 11 bases separating them. Germline-derived CDR1 and CDR2 are SGHRS and YFSETQ. This CDR3 is 13 amino acids long. The CDR3 loop reads CASSLILGETQYF. CDR3 in DNA: TGCGCCAGCAGCCTGATACTGGGAGAGACCCAGTACTTC. The variable domain in full, completed from reference TRBV5-1 and TRBJ2-5, reads KAGVTQTPRYLIKTRGQQVTLSCSPISGHRSVSWYQQTPGQGLQFLFEYFSETQRNKGNFPGRFSGRQFSNSRSEMNVSTLELGDSALYLCASSLILGETQYFGPGTRLLVL.

V gene TRBV9 combines with J gene TRBJ1-1; possible D gene TRBD1, 5 bases. CDR3 length: 13 residues. Germline V gives CDR1 SGDLS, CDR2 YYNGEE. The ends were cut back, 5 bases at V and 1 base at J, with 9 bases in the middle. CDR3 residues: CASRTGQNTEAFF. DNA of the CDR3: TGTGCCAGCAGAACAGGCCAGAACACTGAAGCTTTCTTT. The full variable domain, in which reference TRBV9 and TRBJ1-1 provide the parts outside the CDR3, is DSGVTQTPKHLITATGQRVTLRCSPRSGDLSVYWYQQSLDQGLQFLIQYYNGEERAKGNILERFSAQQFPDLHSELNLSSLELGDSALYFCASRTGQNTEAFFGQGTRLTVV.

There are a few counts of this clone. The chain employs TRBV19 and TRBJ1-5; D not certain. V was pared by 1 base and J by 0 bases, with 13 bases between. This CDR3 has 17 residues. Germline V CDR1 and CDR2: LNHDA, SQIVND (reference sequence). The CDR3 bases are TGTGCCAGTAGTATAGCTCGGAGGGCGGGTAGCAATCAGCCCCAGCATTTT. Amino acid sequence: CASSIARRAGSNQPQHF.

The chain recombines TRBV7-9 with TRBJ1-5; D not certain. Trimming pared 3 bases from V and 5 bases from J, leaving 8 bases between. CDR1 SEHNR and CDR2 FQNEAQ come from the germline V gene (reference sequence). This CDR3 contains 13 residues. Here the CDR3 reads CASSFEGDQPQHF. The CDR3 DNA reads as TGTGCCAGCAGCTTTGAAGGAGATCAGCCCCAGCATTTT.

The rearrangement joins TRBV27 to TRBJ2-5; D may be TRBD2 (6 bases). Germline V gives CDR1 MNHEY, CDR2 SMNVEV (reference sequence). The CDR3 sequence is 15 residues long. Trimming cost V 3 bases and J 0 bases, with 11 bases left between them. CDR3 residues: CASSFGGRYQETQYF. The CDR3 nucleotides read TGTGCCAGCAGTTTCGGTGGGAGGTACCAAGAGACCCAGTACTTC.

The chain has TRBV27 and TRBJ1-1; D is perhaps TRBD1 (5 bases). The CDR3 loop spans 16 amino acids. Germline V CDR1 and CDR2: MNHEY, SMNVEV (reference sequence). Trimming pared 5 bases from V and 0 bases from J, leaving 16 bases between. CDR3 coding DNA: TGTGCCAGCAGTCCCCTCTCGGGACTCGTGAACACTGAAGCTTTCTTT. Protein sequence: CASSPLSGLVNTEAFF.

The chain has TRBV5-1 and TRBJ1-2; D ambiguous. The germline gives CDR1 SGHRS, CDR2 YFSETQ. Trimming pared 3 bases from V and 7 bases from J, leaving 16 bases between. This CDR3 has 14 residues. CDR3: CASSSPQGSFGYTF. CDR3 bases: TGCGCCAGCAGCTCCCCGCAAGGCAGCTTTGGCTACACCTTC.

This sequence joins TRBV11-2 and TRBJ2-7; 8 nucleotides match TRBD2. Germline CDR1 reads SGHAT; CDR2 reads FQNNGV. The V and J ends lost 3 bases and 7 bases, in that order; junction bases with no gene match: 8. The CDR3 has 14 amino acids. The CDR3 reads CASSFGPAGEEQYF. The CDR3 DNA reads TGTGCCAGCAGCTTCGGACCAGCGGGAGAAGAGCAGTACTTC. Full variable domain (remainder filled in from reference TRBV11-2 and TRBJ2-7): EAGVAQSPRYKIIEKRQSVAFWCNPISGHATLYWYQQILGQGPKLLIQFQNNGVVDDSQLPKDRFSAERLKGVDSTLKIQPAKLEDSAVYLCASSFGPAGEEQYFGPGTRLTVT.